The clone carrying this TCR beta chain was detected only once. What it recognizes is unknown. This sample was included in a study of shared clonotypes between healthy human individuals. In the study overall: Per-donor plates numbered three CD4 naive, three CD4 memory, two CD8 naive and one CD8 memory.

In germline, CDR1 is MDHEN, CDR2 SYDVKM. The CDR3 extends over 15 amino acids. V gave up 3 bases and J gave up 0 bases, with 11 bases separating them. Tens of thousands of T cell genomes, or roughly 180 ng DNA, went into the sorted-subset replicate PCRs. Clones were sequenced by immunoSEQ multiplex PCR, and TCRdb holds only the in-frame ones, with some missing. The table includes about 2.3 million clones, approximately 90% detected once. Notes on the study in general: Generally, estimated richness proved larger in naive subsets than it did in memory subsets. Non-shared clonotypes had lower generation probabilities than clonotypes shared by all four sorted-subset donors.

This receptor was obtained from a man in his late teens or twenties in good health. Some clones in this sample may be carry-over from other donors' samples. Material for sequencing was naive CD4+ T cells from PBMCs. The subset denotes: CD45RA+ positively selected. The chain couples TRBV28 to TRBJ1-1, with a weak D call TRBD1 (5 bases). This CDR3 reads CASSLGGIMNTEAFF. The CDR3 nucleotides read TGTGCCAGCAGTTTGGGGGGAATCATGAACACTGAAGCTTTCTTT.